The 7 T cell receptor beta chains listed next were all sequenced from one sample in a study of blood T cell repertoires in COVID-19 (dated by TCRdb to the early 2020s). The receptor library was made with the immunoSEQ multiplex PCR assay. This immuneACCESS table, as held by TCRdb, lists in-frame sequences with V and J called but not all clones. Of the missing ones, under half trace to an unresolved V gene in checked studies; the others have no known cause. The sample profile shows about 220,000 clones; more than 70% of them were found once. Clones ranked in the top ten supply 3% to 4.5% of the sample. The sequenced material came from peripheral blood. Receptor source: a woman older than 75 with acute or convalescent COVID-19.

CDR3 bases: TGTGCCAGCAGTGAAGCTCCACGACAGGGGGCGAGCTATAATTCACCCCTCCACTTT. This sequence encodes CASSEAPRQGASYNSPLHF. The chain joins TRBV6-1 to TRBJ1-6; 10 bases are shared with TRBD1. With 0 bases clipped from V and 3 bases from J, the junction kept 8 bases outside the gene matches. CDR1 is MNHNS, CDR2 SASEGT, per germline. This CDR3 is built from 19 residues.

The rearrangement links TRBV2 to TRBJ1-4, with a possible D match to TRBD1 (5 bases). CDR3 length: 15 amino acids. From germline, CDR1 is SNHLY and CDR2 FYNNEI. V dropped 6 bases and J dropped 0 bases, with 11 bases sitting between them. The chain's CDR3 is CASSAGGATNEKLFF. The CDR3 DNA follows: TGTGCCAGCAGCGCGGGAGGGGCAACTAATGAAAAACTGTTTTTT.

V and J are TRBV15 and TRBJ1-1; TRBD1 might be the D (5 bases). Per germline, CDR1 LNHNV and CDR2 YYDKDF (reference sequence). The CDR3 runs to 13 residues. V dropped 7 bases and J dropped 2 bases, with 11 bases sitting between them. CDR3 in amino acids: CATMGQVNTEAFF. CDR3 coding DNA: TGTGCCACCATGGGGCAGGTTAACACTGAAGCTTTCTTT. Drawing the rest from reference TRBV15 and TRBJ1-1, the complete variable domain is DAMVIQNPRYQVTQFGKPVTLSCSQTLNHNVMYWYQQKSSQAPKLLFHYYDKDFNNEADTPDNFQSRRPNTSFCFLDIRSPGLGDTAMYLCATMGQVNTEAFFGQGTRLTVV.

The table lists this clone with a count of one. The V gene is TRBV3-1 (or the pseudogene TRBV3-2), the J gene TRBJ1-1; D not certain. The CDR3 runs to 14 residues. Trimming cost V 1 base and J 0 bases, with 6 bases left between them. CDR1 and CDR2 from the germline V gene are LGHDT and YNNKEL (reference sequence). As DNA, the CDR3 is TGTGCCAGCAGCCAAGCCGGGTTGAACACTGAAGCTTTCTTT. The encoded protein is CASSQAGLNTEAFF.

The chain recombines TRBV19 with TRBJ1-3; D call uncertain. Germline CDR1 LNHDA, CDR2 SQIVND (reference sequence). V lost 5 bases, J lost 0 bases, and 14 bases lay in between. The CDR3 consists of 16 residues. The DNA of the CDR3 is TGTGCCAGTAGTTTGCGGGAAAAGAGCTCTGGAAACACCATATATTTT. Its translation: CASSLREKSSGNTIYF.

V usage is TRBV3-1 (or the pseudogene TRBV3-2) and J usage is TRBJ1-2, with D possibly matching TRBD1 (6 bases). CDR1 and CDR2 (germline): LGHDT, YNNKEL (reference sequence). The length of the CDR3 is 13 residues. Trimming took off 2 bases at V and 7 bases at J, with 11 bases between the two ends. The CDR3: CASSQKGGFGYTF. The CDR3 bases are TGTGCCAGCAGCCAAAAAGGGGGTTTTGGCTACACCTTC.

CDR3 DNA sequence: TGTGCCAGCAGCTCCTGGGACAGGGGGCGCAGGGAGCTGTTTTTT. This gives the protein CASSSWDRGRRELFF. V is TRBV7-9 and J is TRBJ2-2; TRBD1 matches at 12 bases. The V gene's germline CDR1 is SEHNR and CDR2 FQNEAQ (reference sequence). Unmatched junction bases numbered 6, after V lost 4 bases and J lost 9 bases. This CDR3 comprises 15 residues.